This T cell receptor beta chain was observed in a study of post-analysis software for immune sequencing data. The CDR3 length is 14 residues. Germline lookup yields CDR1 LGHNA and CDR2 YNFKEQ. The V and J ends lost 4 bases and 2 bases respectively, with 10 bases between them. The sample holds a few counts of this clonotype. What it binds is unknown. The study, taken as a whole, reports: Patients carried several TRBV segments more frequently than controls did, and TRBV5-6, TRBV5-1 and TRBV20-1 were among them. F measure clustering grouped samples strongly by preparation batch.

Unique molecular identifiers featured in each of the TCR beta cDNA libraries. One entry per CDR3 protein results from TCRdb running MiXCR on the PCR reads. The data contain fewer than 700,000 distinct CDR3 sequences, around 44% of them singletons. The sequence was obtained from a girl aged 5-17 years with multiple sclerosis. The chain uses TRBV4-2 and TRBJ2-3; tentatively, D is TRBD1 or TRBD2 (5 bases each). The specimen was blood. CDR3 loop: CASSPGTATDTQYF. The CDR3 DNA reads as TGTGCCAGCAGCCCAGGGACCGCCACAGATACGCAGTATTTT.